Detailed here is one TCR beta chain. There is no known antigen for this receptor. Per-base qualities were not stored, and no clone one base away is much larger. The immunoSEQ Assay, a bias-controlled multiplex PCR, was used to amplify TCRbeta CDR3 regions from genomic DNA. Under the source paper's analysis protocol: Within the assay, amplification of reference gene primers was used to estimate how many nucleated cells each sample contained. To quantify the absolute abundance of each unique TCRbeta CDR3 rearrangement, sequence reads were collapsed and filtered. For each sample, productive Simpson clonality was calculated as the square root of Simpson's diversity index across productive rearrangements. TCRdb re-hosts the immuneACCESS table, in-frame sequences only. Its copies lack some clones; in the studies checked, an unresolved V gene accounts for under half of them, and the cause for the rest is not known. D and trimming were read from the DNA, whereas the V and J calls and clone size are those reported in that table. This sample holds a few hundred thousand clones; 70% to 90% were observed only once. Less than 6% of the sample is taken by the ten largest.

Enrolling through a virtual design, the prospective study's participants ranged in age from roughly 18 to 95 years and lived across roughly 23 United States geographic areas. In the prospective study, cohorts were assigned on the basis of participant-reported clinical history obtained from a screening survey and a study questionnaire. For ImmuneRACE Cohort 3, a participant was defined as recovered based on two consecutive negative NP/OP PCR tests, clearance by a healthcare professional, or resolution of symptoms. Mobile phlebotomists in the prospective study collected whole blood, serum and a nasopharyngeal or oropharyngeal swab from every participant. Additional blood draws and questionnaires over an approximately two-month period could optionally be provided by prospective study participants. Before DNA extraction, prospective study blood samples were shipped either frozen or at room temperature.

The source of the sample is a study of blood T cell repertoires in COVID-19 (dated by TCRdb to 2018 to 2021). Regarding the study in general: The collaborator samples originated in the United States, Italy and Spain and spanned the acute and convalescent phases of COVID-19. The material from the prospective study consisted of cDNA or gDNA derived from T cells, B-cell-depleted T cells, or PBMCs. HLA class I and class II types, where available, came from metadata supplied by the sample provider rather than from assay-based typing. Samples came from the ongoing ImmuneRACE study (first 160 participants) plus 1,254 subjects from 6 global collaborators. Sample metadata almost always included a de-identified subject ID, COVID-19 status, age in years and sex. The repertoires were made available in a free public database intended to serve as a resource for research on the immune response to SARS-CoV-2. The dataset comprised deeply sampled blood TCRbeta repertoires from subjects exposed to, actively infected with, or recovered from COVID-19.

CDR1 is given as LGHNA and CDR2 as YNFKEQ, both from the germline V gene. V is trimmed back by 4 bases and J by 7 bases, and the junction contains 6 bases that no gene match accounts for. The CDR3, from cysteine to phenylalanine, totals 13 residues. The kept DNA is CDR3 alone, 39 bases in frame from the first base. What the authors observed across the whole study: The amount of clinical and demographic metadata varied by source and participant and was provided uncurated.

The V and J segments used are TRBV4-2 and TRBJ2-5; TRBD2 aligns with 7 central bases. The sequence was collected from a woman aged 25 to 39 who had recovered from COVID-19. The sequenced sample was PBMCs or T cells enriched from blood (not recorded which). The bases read TGTGCCAGCAGCCCCGAGGGCGGGGGGACCCAGTACTTC. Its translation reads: CASSPEGGGTQYF.